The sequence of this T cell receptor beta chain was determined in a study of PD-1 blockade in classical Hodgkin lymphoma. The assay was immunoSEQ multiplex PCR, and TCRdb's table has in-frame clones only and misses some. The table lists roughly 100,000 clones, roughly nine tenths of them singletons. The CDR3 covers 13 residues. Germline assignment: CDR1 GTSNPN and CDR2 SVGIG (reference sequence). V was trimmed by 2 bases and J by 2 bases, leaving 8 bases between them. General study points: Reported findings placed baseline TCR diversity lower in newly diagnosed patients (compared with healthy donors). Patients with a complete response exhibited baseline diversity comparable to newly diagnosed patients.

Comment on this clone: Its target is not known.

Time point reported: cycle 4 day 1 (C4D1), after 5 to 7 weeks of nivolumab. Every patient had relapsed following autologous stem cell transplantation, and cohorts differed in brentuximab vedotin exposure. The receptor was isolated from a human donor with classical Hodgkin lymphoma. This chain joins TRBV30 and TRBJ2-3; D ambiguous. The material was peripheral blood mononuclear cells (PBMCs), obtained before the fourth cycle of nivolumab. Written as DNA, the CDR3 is TGTGCCTGGAGTTACCACGTCACAGATACGCAGTATTTT. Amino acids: CAWSYHVTDTQYF.